A selection of T cell receptor beta chains follows, all from one sample in a study of Ad26.COV2.S vaccination and SARS-CoV-2 variants. Data came from immunoSEQ multiplex PCR; TCRdb stores just in-frame clones and leaves some out. The sample yields roughly 420,000 clones, approximately 87% seen once. Sequenced material: peripheral blood, taken in a trial of Ad26.COV2.S vaccine versus placebo. The receptors derive from a person aged 18-60 years who received the Ad26.COV2.S COVID-19 vaccine or a placebo. The CDR3 runs from the conserved cysteine through the conserved F or W. The order of the fields is D gene, J gene, V gene, clone size, CDR3 DNA, CDR3 protein. The D gene is left open where the match is weak. Clone size, where shown, is once, few, many, or a class for clones that have expanded.

TRBD1,TRBJ1-6,TRBV5-8,.,TGTGCCAGCAGCGCTGGGACAGCCTTATATTCACCCCTCCACTTT,CASSAGTALYSPLHF
TRBD2,TRBJ2-2,TRBV10-3,once,TGTGCCATCAGTCCTAGCGGGGGTGCCACCGGGGAGCTGTTTTTT,CAISPSGGATGELFF
TRBD1,TRBJ2-7,TRBV6-2/TRBV6-3,.,TGTGCCAGCAGCCTTAACAGGGGAAGCGAGCAGTACTTC,CASSLNRGSEQYF
TRBD1,TRBJ1-3,TRBV23-1,.,TGCGCCAGGGCGGGACAGAGCTCTGGAAACACCATATATTTT,CARAGQSSGNTIYF
.,TRBJ1-5,TRBV27,.,TGTGCCAGCAGTTTATCGAGGGTAGGTCAGCCCCAGCATTTT,CASSLSRVGQPQHF
.,TRBJ2-5,TRBV5-6,.,TGTGCCAGCAGCCCGTACGATAGGGAGACCCAGTACTTC,CASSPYDRETQYF
.,TRBJ2-5,TRBV5-1,.,TGCGCCAGCAGCCCCCCCTCGACAGGAGAGACCCAGTACTTC,CASSPPSTGETQYF
.,TRBJ2-7,TRBV7-2,.,TGTGCCAGCAGCTTAGATAGCGGCCCGTCCTACGAGCAGTACTTC,CASSLDSGPSYEQYF
TRBD2,TRBJ2-5,TRBV4-3,few,TGCGCCAGCAGCCAAGATAGGACTAGCTTAGAGACCCAGTACTTC,CASSQDRTSLETQYF
TRBD1,TRBJ2-6,TRBV5-6,.,TGTGCCAGCAGCTTGGAGGGGGCGCGTGGGGCCAACGTCCTGACTTTC,CASSLEGARGANVLTF
TRBD2,TRBJ2-7,TRBV4-1,.,TGCGCCAGCAGCCAAGAAGGACCGTTTAGCGGGGGGGACCACGAGCAGTACTTC,CASSQEGPFSGGDHEQYF
.,TRBJ2-7,TRBV21-1,many,TGTGCCAGCAGCAAAGCGCACCTCTCCGACGTCTACGAGCAGTACTTC,CASSKAHLSDVYEQYF
.,TRBJ1-2,TRBV7-2,.,TGTGCCAGCAGCCTAGGGGGGCCTTATCTTTATGGCTACACCTTC,CASSLGGPYLYGYTF
TRBD1,TRBJ2-3,TRBV3-1/TRBV3-2,.,TGTGCCAGCAGCCTCTACAGGGGGGATACGCAGTATTTT,CASSLYRGDTQYF
.,TRBJ1-3,TRBV9,.,TGTGCCAGCAGCGTAGAGGGGTCAGGGGCCACCTCTGGAAACACCATATATTTT,CASSVEGSGATSGNTIYF
TRBD1,TRBJ1-2,TRBV9,.,TGTGCCAGCAGCGAACGACAGGGCCGCAACTATGGCTACACCTTC,CASSERQGRNYGYTF
TRBD1,TRBJ2-5,TRBV11-2,.,TGTGCCAGCAGCTTTACAGGGGAAGAGACCCAGTACTTC,CASSFTGEETQYF
.,TRBJ1-5,TRBV2,.,TGTGCCAGCAGTAAACAGGGTTGGGGCAATCAGCCCCAGCATTTT,CASSKQGWGNQPQHF
.,TRBJ2-5,TRBV7-9,once,TGTGCCAGCAGCCCTGACAGGCCCTTGTTACAGACCCAGTACTTC,CASSPDRPLLQTQYF
.,TRBJ1-1,TRBV13,.,TGTGCCAGCGCTGGGGGGGACAAGAGACACACTGAAGCTTTCTTT,CASAGGDKRHTEAFF
.,TRBJ1-6,TRBV10-3,.,TGTGCCATCAGTGTGGGACGGCTTAATTCACCCCTCCACTTT,CAISVGRLNSPLHF
.,TRBJ2-5,TRBV6-5,.,TGTGCCAGCAGTCGAATGGTCAGGGTTCGAGAGACCCAGTACTTC,CASSRMVRVRETQYF
TRBD1,TRBJ2-3,TRBV7-2,.,TGTGCCAGCAGCCATGAGGGACAGGGGAGCACAGATACGCAGTATTTT,CASSHEGQGSTDTQYF
TRBD1,TRBJ1-2,TRBV5-1,.,TGCGCCAGCAGCCGCCCGGGACAGGGATCTGGCTACACCTTC,CASSRPGQGSGYTF
.,TRBJ1-2,TRBV2,.,TGTGCCAGCAGGGGGGACTCCCCGTCTCCTGGCTACACCTTC,CASRGDSPSPGYTF
TRBD1,TRBJ2-4,TRBV7-9,.,TGTGCCAGCAGCCCAGGGGGATTAGCCAAAAACATTCAGTACTTC,CASSPGGLAKNIQYF
TRBD1,TRBJ1-2,TRBV28,.,TGTGCCAGCAGTGGACAGGGGAAGAACTATGGCTACACCTTC,CASSGQGKNYGYTF
.,TRBJ2-7,TRBV28,.,TGTGCCACTCAGACAGTAATCTCCTACGAGCAGTACTTC,CATQTVISYEQYF
.,TRBJ1-5,TRBV3-1/TRBV3-2,.,TGTGCCAGCAGCCAAGCCTCAAAAGTGGGCGGCAATCAGCCCCAGCATTTT,CASSQASKVGGNQPQHF
TRBD2,TRBJ2-3,TRBV2,.,TGTGCCAGCAGTGAAGCGCGGGGGGGTTTCACAGATACGCAGTATTTT,CASSEARGGFTDTQYF
TRBD2,TRBJ2-1,TRBV9,.,TGTGCCAGCAGCGTAGCTGGAGGGAGGGTGCACAATGAGCAGTTCTTC,CASSVAGGRVHNEQFF
.,TRBJ2-1,TRBV9,.,TGTGCCAGCAGCGTGACAGGATACAATGAGCAGTTCTTC,CASSVTGYNEQFF
.,TRBJ1-1,TRBV30,.,TGTGCCTGGAGTGTAAAGGGCATGAACACTGAAGCTTTCTTT,CAWSVKGMNTEAFF
.,TRBJ2-7,TRBV3-1/TRBV3-2,few,TGTGCCAGCAGCCAAGACGTAGGGGCCTCGACCTACGAGCAGTACTTC,CASSQDVGASTYEQYF
TRBD1,TRBJ1-2,TRBV4-1,.,TGCGCCAGCAGCCAACCAGGTCAGGGGGCGAGATATGGCTACACCTTC,CASSQPGQGARYGYTF
.,TRBJ2-2,TRBV4-1,.,TGCGCCAGCAGCCAACAGGGAGGAACCGGGGAGCTGTTTTTT,CASSQQGGTGELFF
.,TRBJ2-5,TRBV7-2,.,TGTGCCAGCAGCTTAGTCGTCGGAACCCAAGAGACCCAGTACTTC,CASSLVVGTQETQYF
.,TRBJ1-3,TRBV9,.,TGTGCCAGCAGCGTAGGTATCCAAAGCTCTGGAAACACCATATATTTT,CASSVGIQSSGNTIYF
.,TRBJ2-7,TRBV5-5,once,TGTGCCAGCAGCTTGACCGTAGGGTCAAACTACGAGCAGTACTTC,CASSLTVGSNYEQYF
.,TRBJ2-1,TRBV6-2/TRBV6-3,.,TGTGCCAGCAGTTCCCAGGGAGAATCCTACAATGAGCAGTTCTTC,CASSSQGESYNEQFF
.,TRBJ2-1,TRBV29-1,.,TGCAGCGTTCTGGTGGGCAATGAGCAGTTCTTC,CSVLVGNEQFF
TRBD2,TRBJ2-1,TRBV3-1/TRBV3-2,once,TGTGCCAGCAGCCTTCCCGGCCTGGGGGGGGATGAGCAGTTCTTC,CASSLPGLGGDEQFF
.,TRBJ2-5,TRBV7-2,.,TGTGCCAGCAGCTTACGGGCGGCGGGGTCGCAAGAGACCCAGTACTTC,CASSLRAAGSQETQYF
TRBD1,TRBJ2-3,TRBV6-5,.,TGTGCCAGCAGTTGGCTAGGGACAGACAGCACAGATACGCAGTATTTT,CASSWLGTDSTDTQYF
TRBD1,TRBJ2-7,TRBV5-1,.,TGCGCCAGCAGCTTGGCAGGGACAGGTAGTTACGAGCAGTACTTC,CASSLAGTGSYEQYF
TRBD2,TRBJ2-3,TRBV7-9,few,TGTGCCAGCAGCTCAGGACTAGCGGGGAGCACAGATACGCAGTATTTT,CASSSGLAGSTDTQYF
TRBD1,TRBJ2-2,TRBV3-1/TRBV3-2,.,TGTGCCAGCAGTCATTCCCCGGGACAGCTGACCGGGGAGCTGTTTTTT,CASSHSPGQLTGELFF
.,TRBJ1-4,TRBV10-3,.,TGTGCCATCAGTGAGGCCGCGTTGCAGGGGCGGCTTAATGAAAAACTGTTTTTT,CAISEAALQGRLNEKLFF
.,TRBJ2-3,TRBV9,.,TGTGCCAGCAGCGTAGGCGAGGTTGGTCAGATCACAGATACGCAGTATTTT,CASSVGEVGQITDTQYF
.,TRBJ2-7,TRBV19,.,TGTGCCAGTAGTAAAGGACGGACCGGGGGCCCAAACGAGCAGTACTTC,CASSKGRTGGPNEQYF
TRBD1,TRBJ2-2,TRBV30,.,TGTGCCTGGAGTGTAGGCAGGGGGTATCAGGCCGGGGAGCTGTTTTTT,CAWSVGRGYQAGELFF
.,TRBJ2-1,TRBV14,.,TGTGCCAGCAGCCAAGACAGCAATGAGCAGTTCTTC,CASSQDSNEQFF
.,TRBJ1-5,TRBV5-4,.,TGTGCCAGCAGCTTGTCGGTCGGGGGGAGTCAGCCCCAGCATTTT,CASSLSVGGSQPQHF